What follows are 5 T cell receptor beta chains derived from one specimen sequenced in a study of T-cell reconstitution after alpha-beta-depleted transplantation in children. Molecular barcoding with unique molecular identifiers was used for the TCRbeta library. TCRdb fed the PCR reads into MiXCR, producing one record per CDR3 protein. The data contain about a million distinct CDR3 sequences, 25% to 30% of them seen just once; the ten biggest clones take up 28%. The source was PBMCs, mostly from graft donor cells, collected 360 days after TCRalphabeta/CD19-depleted stem cell transplant. The receptor set was obtained from a boy younger than two who had a stem cell transplant for SCID, so the T cells may come from the graft donor.

The sample holds a few counts of this clonotype. The chain is built from TRBV24-1 and TRBJ2-7; tentative D call: TRBD2 (7 bases). The CDR3 totals 13 residues. Germline CDR1 KGHDR, CDR2 SFDVKD. Between the trimmed V and J ends, which lost 6 bases and 2 bases, there was a span of 10 bases. CDR3 nucleotide sequence: TGTGCCACCAGTCGGGGGGCCCCCTACGAGCAGTACTTC. This gives the protein CATSRGAPYEQYF.

The gene calls are TRBV12-3 or TRBV12-4 and TRBJ2-1, with 10 bases aligning to TRBD2. Trimming removed 0 bases from V and 6 bases from J; junction bases left unmatched: 5. This CDR3 is 16 amino acids long. CDR3 amino acids: CASSLAELAGTNEQFF. The CDR3 DNA reads as TGTGCCAGCAGTTTAGCTGAACTAGCGGGGACCAATGAGCAGTTCTTC.

The gene calls are TRBV5-1 and TRBJ1-4; D may be TRBD1 (6 bases). The germline V and J ends were trimmed by 4 bases and 6 bases, with 13 bases remaining between them. This CDR3 contains 14 residues. Germline V gene lookup returns CDR1 SGHRS and CDR2 YFSETQ. CDR3 sequence (DNA): TGCGCCAGCAGCCCGGGGGGCCTGGATGAAAAACTGTTTTTT. It translates to CASSPGGLDEKLFF.

The gene calls are TRBV5-4 and TRBJ2-6, with D tentatively TRBD1 (6 bases). The CDR3 totals 19 residues. V shed 0 bases and J shed 0 bases, with 16 bases lying between them. Germline-derived CDR1 and CDR2 are SGHNT and YYREEE (reference sequence). CDR3 bases: TGTGCCAGCAGCTTGGGCCCCGGGACACAGATCTCTGGGGCCAACGTCCTGACTTTC. This gives the protein CASSLGPGTQISGANVLTF.

This clonotype was seen more than once but under ten times. CDR3 protein: CASSPPDLQETQYF. The CDR3 DNA is TGTGCCAGCAGTCCCCCGGACCTACAAGAGACCCAGTACTTC. The V and J genes are TRBV12-3 or TRBV12-4 and TRBJ2-5; D unresolved. V was shortened by 5 bases and J by 2 bases, with 12 bases between the two germline ends. The CDR3 is 14 amino acids.